Following are 14 T cell receptor beta chains from one sample sequenced in a study of read filtering for tumor transcriptome and immune sequencing. The library was built from about 400 ng RNA with molecular barcoded adaptors for alpha/delta and beta/gamma chains. TCRdb passed the reads through MiXCR, listing each CDR3 protein once. The data show under 80,000 distinct CDR3 sequences, with about 19% seen just once and about 14% held by the top ten. Sequencing was performed on a population of CD138-negative cells sorted from bone marrow. These receptors came from a donor aged 40 or older with multiple myeloma.

This clonotype was counted ten times or more. The chain is built from TRBV7-6 and TRBJ2-1, with D possibly matching TRBD2 (5 bases). Trimming took 5 bases from V and 2 from J, leaving 13 bases between them. Germline assignment: CDR1 SGHVS and CDR2 FNYEAQ. The length of the CDR3 is 15 residues. The CDR3 DNA is TGTGCCAGCAGCCCGACTACCACCCCCTACAATGAGCAGTTCTTC. This encodes CASSPTTTPYNEQFF.

This clonotype was picked up a small number of times. This chain uses TRBV5-1 with TRBJ1-1; D might be TRBD1 (6 bases). With 0 bases removed from V and 0 bases from J, the gap between germline ends came to 12 bases. CDR3 length equals 16 residues. Germline V gene lookup returns CDR1 SGHRS and CDR2 YFSETQ. The CDR3 nucleotides are TGCGCCAGCAGCTTGGTGGCAGGGGCCATGAACACTGAAGCTTTCTTT. Amino acids: CASSLVAGAMNTEAFF. The variable domain in full, with the rest retrieved from reference TRBV5-1 and TRBJ1-1, is KAGVTQTPRYLIKTRGQQVTLSCSPISGHRSVSWYQQTPGQGLQFLFEYFSETQRNKGNFPGRFSGRQFSNSRSEMNVSTLELGDSALYLCASSLVAGAMNTEAFFGQGTRLTVV.

This chain links TRBV3-1 with TRBJ2-7; TRBD1 agrees at 9 bases. V lost 6 bases to trimming and J lost 7 bases; unmatched junction nucleotides: 7. CDR3 length equals 13 residues. Germline V gives CDR1 LGHDT, CDR2 YNNKEL (reference sequence). CDR3: CASRSGQGGEQYF. The CDR3 coding sequence is TGTGCCAGCAGATCGGGACAGGGCGGGGAGCAGTACTTC.

This clonotype came up many times. This chain connects TRBV27 to TRBJ2-7, with 8 nucleotides matching TRBD2. This CDR3 region has 15 residues. In germline, CDR1 is MNHEY, CDR2 SMNVEV (reference sequence). The ends lost 5 bases at V and 3 bases at J; junction bases unmatched: 9. In DNA, the CDR3 is TGTGCCAGCAGTCCCCCTAGCGGGTCGATCTACGAGCAGTACTTC. Amino acid sequence: CASSPPSGSIYEQYF.

This clonotype was detected only a few times. V usage is TRBV20-1 and J usage is TRBJ1-1; no reliable D call. CDR1 and CDR2 from the germline V gene are DFQATT and SNEGSKA (reference sequence). CDR3 length equals 12 residues. Trimming shortened V by 3 bases and J by 10 bases, and 15 bases separated the two germline ends. In DNA, the CDR3 is TGCAGTGCTAGGGCTCGGGTAGGAGGAGCTTTCTTT. Translated: CSARARVGGAFF.

In this sample, this clonotype turned up a few times. Just one base apart from a much larger clone, this may be a read error. CDR3 amino acids: CATSDPTGFAYNEQSF. CDR3 in DNA: TGTGCCACCAGTGATCCGACAGGGTTCGCCTACAATGAGCAGTCCTTC. The chain uses TRBV24-1 and TRBJ2-1; 7 bases align to TRBD1. Germline V gene sequence: CDR1 KGHDR, CDR2 SFDVKD. This CDR3 has 16 residues.

This clonotype occurred many times. The chain recombines TRBV15 with TRBJ2-7; 7 bases line up with TRBD2. V trimming: 2 bases; J trimming: 6 bases; junction bases outside the gene matches: 10. CDR1 is LNHNV, CDR2 YYDKDF, per germline (reference sequence). This CDR3 is 15 amino acids long. This chain's CDR3 is CATSRSDLGGSEQYF. The CDR3 DNA reads TGTGCCACCAGCAGATCCGACCTCGGGGGGAGCGAGCAGTACTTC.

The CDR3 sequence is CASSERDRIAPGYTF. The CDR3 DNA reads TGTGCCAGCAGTGAAAGGGACAGGATCGCCCCTGGCTACACCTTC. V is TRBV2 and J is TRBJ1-2; 8 bases match TRBD1. The CDR3 extends over 15 amino acids. V gave up 2 bases and J gave up 7 bases; unmatched junction bases: 9. CDR1 SNHLY and CDR2 FYNNEI come from the germline V gene.

The table lists this clonotype with many counts. The rearrangement uses TRBV29-1 and TRBJ2-3, with D possibly being TRBD2 (6 bases). CDR3 length: 14 amino acids. From germline, CDR1 is SQVTM and CDR2 ANQGSEA. V dropped 4 bases and J dropped 1 base, with 12 bases sitting between them. Here the CDR3 DNA reads TGCAGCGTTGTGGGGGGAGGAGGCACAGATACGCAGTATTTT. It codes for CSVVGGGGTDTQYF.

This clonotype showed up many times. The J gene is TRBJ2-1, the V gene TRBV24-1; possibly TRBD2 for D (6 bases). Germline V gene data show CDR1 as KGHDR and CDR2 as SFDVKD. Trimming took off 4 bases at V and 4 bases at J, with 13 bases between the two ends. The CDR3 has 15 amino acids. The CDR3 sequence is CATSDPGLRYNEQFF. CDR3 nucleotides: TGTGCCACCAGTGACCCGGGACTCCGATACAATGAGCAGTTCTTC.

At least ten counts were recorded for this clonotype. The rearrangement joins TRBV7-3 to TRBJ2-1; 7 bases are shared with TRBD1. CDR1 and CDR2 from the germline V gene are SGHTA and FQGTGA. This CDR3 is 13 amino acids long. After removal of 4 bases from V and 5 bases from J, the junction contained 2 bases not matched to a gene. The CDR3, as DNA: TGTGCCAGCAGCTACGGGACAGACAATGAGCAGTTCTTC. Translation: CASSYGTDNEQFF.

Remarks on this clonotype: It may be a read error: a sequence one base away is much more abundant. The conserved phenylalanine or tryptophan normally closing the CDR3 is absent here, so this likely arose from a read error. The rearrangement links TRBV20-1 to TRBJ1-5, with TRBD1 matching 7 bases. J lost 4 bases, V lost 2 bases, and 2 bases had no gene match. Germline values: CDR1 DFQATT, CDR2 SNEGSKA (reference sequence). The CDR3 loop spans 13 amino acids. Here the CDR3 DNA reads TGCAGTGCTAGACCAGGGGGGAATCAGCCCCAGCATCTT. It codes for CSARPGGNQPQHL.

Concerning this clonotype: This may be a read error: a much more frequent sequence differs by one nucleotide. The chain combines TRBV28 with TRBJ1-1; possible D gene TRBD1, 5 bases. Between the trimmed V and J ends, which lost 7 bases and 4 bases, there was a span of 13 bases. Germline assignment: CDR1 MDHEN and CDR2 SYDVKM. The CDR3 is 13 residues long. Here the CDR3 reads CASIQGFGTEAFF. The CDR3 DNA is TGTGCCAGCATTCAGGGTTTTGGCACTGAAGCTTTCTTT. Looking up the rest from reference TRBV28 and TRBJ1-1 gives the full variable domain: DVKVTQSSRYLVKRTGEKVFLECVQDMDHENMFWYRQDPGLGLRLIYFSYDVKMKEKGDIPEGYSVSREKKERFSLILESASTNQTSMYLCASIQGFGTEAFFGQGTRLTVV.

Many counts were recorded for this clonotype. This chain links TRBV3-1 with TRBJ1-4; tentatively, D is TRBD1 (5 bases). V was shortened by 6 bases and J by 11 bases, with 10 bases between the two germline ends. The CDR3 runs 11 residues. CDR1 LGHDT and CDR2 YNNKEL come from the germline V gene (reference sequence). Here the CDR3 DNA reads TGTGCCAGCAGTCTTAGGGACAAACTGTTTTTT. Amino acid sequence: CASSLRDKLFF.